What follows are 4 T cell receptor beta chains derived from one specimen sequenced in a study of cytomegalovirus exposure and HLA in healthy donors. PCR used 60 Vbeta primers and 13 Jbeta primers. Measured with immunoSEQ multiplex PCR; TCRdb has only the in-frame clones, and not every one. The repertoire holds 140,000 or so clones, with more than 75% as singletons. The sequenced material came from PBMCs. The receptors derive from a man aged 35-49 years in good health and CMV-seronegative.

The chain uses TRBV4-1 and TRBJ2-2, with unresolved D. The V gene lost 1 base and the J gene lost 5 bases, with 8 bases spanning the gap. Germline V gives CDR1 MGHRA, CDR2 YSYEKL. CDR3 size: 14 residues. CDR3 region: CASSQAAETGELFF. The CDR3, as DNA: TGCGCCAGCAGCCAAGCGGCGGAAACCGGGGAGCTGTTTTTT.

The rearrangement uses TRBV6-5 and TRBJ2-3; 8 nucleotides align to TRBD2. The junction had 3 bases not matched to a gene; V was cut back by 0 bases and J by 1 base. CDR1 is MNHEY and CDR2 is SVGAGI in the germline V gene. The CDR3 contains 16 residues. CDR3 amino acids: CASSYSQAGGTDTQYF. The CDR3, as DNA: TGTGCCAGCAGTTACTCGCAAGCGGGGGGCACAGATACGCAGTATTTT.

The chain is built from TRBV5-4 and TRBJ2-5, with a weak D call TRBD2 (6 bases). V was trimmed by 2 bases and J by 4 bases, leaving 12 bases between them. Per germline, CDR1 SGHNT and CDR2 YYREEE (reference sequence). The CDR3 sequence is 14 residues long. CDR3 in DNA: TGTGCCAGCAGCTTTGGGCAGGGAGGAGAGACCCAGTACTTC. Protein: CASSFGQGGETQYF.

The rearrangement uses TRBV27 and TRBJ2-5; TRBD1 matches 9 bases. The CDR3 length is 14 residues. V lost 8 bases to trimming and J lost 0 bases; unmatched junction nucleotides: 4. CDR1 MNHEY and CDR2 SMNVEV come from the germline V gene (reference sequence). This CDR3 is CASGQGTYQETQYF. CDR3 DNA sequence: TGTGCCAGCGGACAGGGGACTTACCAAGAGACCCAGTACTTC.